The 15 T cell receptor beta chains presented below share a single source sample, sequenced in a study of CD8 T cells in acute hepatitis C reinfection. Only in-frame clones appear in the TCRdb table, and some are missing; sequencing was by immunoSEQ multiplex PCR. Here the sample spans 30,000 to 45,000 clones, approximately 83% being singletons. The time point is: naive CD8 control sorted from an acute-time-point sample. The sequenced sample was naive CD8+ T cells from PBMCs. These receptors originate from a young woman who spontaneously cleared hepatitis C infection.

The chain employs TRBV2 and TRBJ2-7; D remains unclear. The CDR3 extends over 14 amino acids. Germline V gives CDR1 SNHLY, CDR2 FYNNEI. Trimming took off 5 bases at V and 1 base at J, with 12 bases between the two ends. CDR3 sequence reads: CASSSWTASYEQYF. The CDR3 DNA is TGTGCCAGCAGTTCCTGGACCGCGTCCTACGAGCAGTACTTC. Variable domain in full (rest from reference TRBV2 and TRBJ2-7): EPEVTQTPSHQVTQMGQEVILRCVPISNHLYFYWYRQILGQKVEFLVSFYNNEISEKSEIFDDQFSVERPDGSNFTLKIRSTKLEDSAMYFCASSSWTASYEQYFGPGTRLTVT.

The chain is built from TRBV6-1 and TRBJ2-2; 9 bases are a match to TRBD2. The germline V gene has CDR1 MNHNS and CDR2 SASEGT. J lost 1 base, V lost 3 bases, and 12 bases had no gene match. The CDR3 extends over 19 amino acids. The CDR3 DNA follows: TGTGCCAGCAGTGACTGGACTTTTACTAGCGGGTTGAACACCGGGGAGCTGTTTTTT. It yields the protein CASSDWTFTSGLNTGELFF.

The CDR3 here is CASRGGLAGGNEQFF. The CDR3 DNA reads TGTGCCAGCCGAGGGGGACTAGCGGGTGGCAATGAGCAGTTCTTC. The rearrangement uses TRBV6-1 and TRBJ2-1, with TRBD2 matching over 12 bases. With V trimmed by 8 bases and J by 6 bases, 8 bases remained unmatched. The CDR3 runs to 15 residues. Germline lookup yields CDR1 MNHNS and CDR2 SASEGT.

The V call is TRBV5-6, the J call TRBJ2-5; D unresolved. This CDR3 has 13 residues. Trimming stripped 4 bases from V and 2 bases from J, with 9 bases between. Germline values: CDR1 SGHDT, CDR2 YYEEEE. The CDR3 nucleotides are TGTGCCAGCAGCCCGCCGGCTCAAGAGACCCAGTACTTC. The encoded protein is CASSPPAQETQYF. Variable domain in full (rest from reference TRBV5-6 and TRBJ2-5): DAGVTQSPTHLIKTRGQQVTLRCSPKSGHDTVSWYQQALGQGPQFIFQYYEEEERQRGNFPDRFSGHQFPNYSSELNVNALLLGDSALYLCASSPPAQETQYFGPGTRLLVL.

The rearrangement joins TRBV27 to TRBJ1-1; a weak D match, TRBD1 (5 bases). Trimming pared 3 bases from V and 8 bases from J, leaving 7 bases between. The CDR3 loop spans 11 amino acids. The germline V gene encodes CDR1 MNHEY and CDR2 SMNVEV (reference sequence). The CDR3 coding sequence is TGTGCCAGCAGTTTGGGGCAGGAAGCTTTCTTT. Translation gives CASSLGQEAFF.

The rearrangement uses TRBV5-1 and TRBJ2-1; 7 positions match TRBD2. Germline CDR1 and CDR2: SGHRS and YFSETQ. The ends lost 3 bases at V and 5 bases at J; junction bases unmatched: 11. The CDR3 sequence is 16 residues long. This CDR3 is CASSYPELAADNEQFF. The CDR3 DNA follows: TGCGCCAGCAGCTACCCCGAGCTAGCGGCAGACAATGAGCAGTTCTTC.

V is TRBV4-2 and J is TRBJ1-2; D call uncertain. The germline V gene has CDR1 LGHNA and CDR2 YNFKEQ. V was pared by 0 bases and J by 4 bases, with 9 bases between. This CDR3 is 14 amino acids long. CDR3 sequence reads: CASSQEGVGYGYTF. In DNA, the CDR3 is TGTGCCAGCAGCCAAGAGGGCGTGGGCTATGGCTACACCTTC.

J is TRBJ2-1 and V is TRBV6-5, with a possible D match to TRBD2 (6 bases). The CDR3 covers 13 residues. Germline CDR1 reads MNHEY; CDR2 reads SVGAGI. Trimming left V 5 bases short and J 3 bases short, with 8 bases between. CDR3 sequence (DNA): TGTGCCAGCAGTCCGGGACTCTACAATGAGCAGTTCTTC. It specifies CASSPGLYNEQFF.

The V gene is TRBV6-1, the J gene TRBJ2-4, with a tentative D call TRBD1 (5 bases). In germline, CDR1 is MNHNS, CDR2 SASEGT. Trimming left V 10 bases short and J 8 bases short, with 21 bases between. The CDR3 contains 14 residues. The DNA of the CDR3 is TGTGCCACCAAAAAAGACAGCCCCGAGGACATTCAGTACTTC. Encoded protein: CATKKDSPEDIQYF.

This clone appeared once. This rearrangement joins TRBV15 to TRBJ1-3, with D possibly TRBD1 on 5 matching bases. The CDR3 has 17 residues. CDR1 is LNHNV, CDR2 YYDKDF, per germline (reference sequence). V dropped 0 bases and J dropped 6 bases, with 18 bases sitting between them. In DNA, the CDR3 is TGTGCCACCAGCAGAGATGATGGGGACTGGGCAAAAAACACCATATATTTT. Amino acids: CATSRDDGDWAKNTIYF.

V gene TRBV28 combines with J gene TRBJ2-1; 12 nucleotides agree with TRBD2. This CDR3 spans 19 amino acids. Germline CDR1 MDHEN, CDR2 SYDVKM. With V trimmed by 2 bases and J by 2 bases, 10 bases remained unmatched. CDR3 protein: CASSLIGGTSGRTYNEQFF. DNA for the CDR3: TGTGCCAGCAGTTTAATTGGTGGTACTAGCGGGAGGACCTACAATGAGCAGTTCTTC.

This chain connects TRBV10-2 to TRBJ2-5; maybe TRBD1 (6 bases). This CDR3 region has 13 residues. Germline V CDR1 and CDR2: WSHSY, SAAADI. Trimming cost V 7 bases and J 2 bases, with 11 bases left between them. The CDR3 region has the DNA TGCGCCAGCACTGGGACACTACAAGAGACCCAGTACTTC. Protein sequence: CASTGTLQETQYF.

This sequence joins TRBV2 and TRBJ2-2; D unresolved. Germline-derived CDR1 and CDR2 are SNHLY and FYNNEI. Trimming removed 10 bases from V and 1 base from J, with 10 bases in between. The CDR3 totals 13 residues. CDR3 region: CAKLERNTGELFF. In DNA, the CDR3 is TGTGCCAAGCTGGAGAGGAACACCGGGGAGCTGTTTTTT.

This clone is judged medium-sized. This CDR3 is also generated by other DNA sequences in the sample. The rearrangement links TRBV25-1 to TRBJ2-5; unclear D gene. Germline values: CDR1 MGHDK, CDR2 SYGVNS. With 2 bases removed from V and 1 base from J, the gap between germline ends came to 2 bases. CDR3 length: 12 amino acids. CDR3 bases: TGTGCCAGCAGTGAACCCCAAGAGACCCAGTACTTC. Protein: CASSEPQETQYF.

The rearrangement joins TRBV5-1 to TRBJ2-7; TRBD1 agrees at 8 bases. This CDR3 has 15 residues. Germline V gene data show CDR1 as SGHRS and CDR2 as YFSETQ. V gave up 4 bases and J gave up 1 base; unmatched junction bases: 7. CDR3: CASSPGQGYSYEQYF. The CDR3 bases are TGCGCCAGCAGCCCAGGACAGGGTTATTCCTACGAGCAGTACTTC.